The clone carrying this T cell receptor (beta chain) was seen only a few times. Its antigen remains unknown. This entry is derived from a study of T cells after yellow fever vaccination. Study overall: Fractions of low cell number were prepared using SMART-Seq v4 Ultra Low Input.

One entry per CDR3 protein results from TCRdb running MiXCR on the 5' RACE reads. The data show 160,000 or so distinct CDR3 sequences, with under 7.5% seen just once and 2.5% held by the top ten. Overall study findings and caveats: Reappearing after the booster were most of the clones from primary vaccination (roughly 95% CD4, about 88% CD8). Researchers cautioned that FACS-sorted repertoires could harbor abundant clonotypes contaminating from the bulk population. A faster peak, day 5 versus 15, was reached by the weaker secondary response.

J lost 4 bases, V lost 5 bases, and 3 bases had no gene match. Germline V lookup: CDR1 SGHTA, CDR2 FQGTGA. The CDR3 is 14 residues long. The TCR comes from a man aged 18 to 30 who received the YFV17D yellow fever vaccine. The chain employs TRBV7-3 and TRBJ2-2; TRBD2 matches 8 bases. Material: CD4+ T cells sorted from PBMCs, obtained about 5 days after the first yellow fever vaccination. The CDR3 loop reads CASSNRGGTGELFF. The CDR3 DNA sequence: TGTGCCAGCAGCAATCGGGGGGGCACCGGGGAGCTGTTTTTT.